This T cell receptor beta chain was recorded in a study of monozygotic twins with inflammatory bowel disease. Overall study findings and caveats: Support was lacking for any single strong IBD-associated signal or clonotype.

The CDR3 runs 11 residues. Germline lookup yields CDR1 LGHNT and CDR2 FRNRAP. Concerning this clonotype itself: As yet, its antigen is unknown.

UMIs containing a 6-nucleotide sample barcode were added via template switching. After re-calling the 5' RACE reads, TCRdb lists one entry per CDR3 protein, DNA absent. The sample holds around 400,000 distinct CDR3 sequences. The genes are TRBV12-5 and TRBJ2-1. The specimen was blood. The clonotype was recovered from a human donor with ulcerative colitis or Crohn's disease, or a healthy co-twin of an affected twin (not recorded which). The CDR3 protein is CASGLGDEQFF.